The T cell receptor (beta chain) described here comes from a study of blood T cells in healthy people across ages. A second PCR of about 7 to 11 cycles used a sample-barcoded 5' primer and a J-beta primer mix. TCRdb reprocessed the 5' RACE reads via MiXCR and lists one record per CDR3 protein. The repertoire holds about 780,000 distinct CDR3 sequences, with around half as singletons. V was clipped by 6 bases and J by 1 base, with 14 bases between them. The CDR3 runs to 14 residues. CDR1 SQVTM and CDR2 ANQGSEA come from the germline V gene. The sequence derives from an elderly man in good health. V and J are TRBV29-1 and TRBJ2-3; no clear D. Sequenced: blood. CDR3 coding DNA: TGCAGCGTGGGAAGAGACCTCGGCACAGATACGCAGTATTTT. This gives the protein CSVGRDLGTDTQYF.